A single sample gave rise to the 3 T cell receptor beta chains below, sequenced in a study of blood T cells in healthy people across ages. Combining a sample-barcoded 5' primer with a J-beta primer mix, a second PCR ran for 7 to 11 cycles. TCRdb reprocessed the 5' RACE reads with MiXCR, giving one entry per CDR3 protein. This table holds about 730,000 distinct CDR3 sequences, more than 40% found once. The sequencing input was blood. All receptors derive from a woman aged 60-75 years in good health.

This clonotype has just a few counts. V is TRBV6-2 or TRBV6-3 and J is TRBJ2-5; D is unresolved. The CDR3 loop spans 12 amino acids. Trimming removed 5 bases from V and 6 bases from J, with 10 bases in between. From germline, CDR1 is MNHEY and CDR2 SVGEGT. The DNA of the CDR3 is TGTGCCAGCAGTCCCTATTCCAAGACCCAGTACTTC. Its protein is CASSPYSKTQYF.

This clonotype occurred a few times. The rearrangement uses TRBV5-1 and TRBJ2-3; unclear D gene. The CDR3 sequence is 13 residues long. Germline assignment: CDR1 SGHRS and CDR2 YFSETQ. V was clipped by 9 bases and J by 7 bases, with 18 bases between them. The CDR3 sequence: CATTDGSSYTQYF. The DNA for the CDR3 is TGCGCCACGACGGACGGATCGTCATATACGCAGTATTTT.

A few counts support this clonotype. This chain links TRBV11-2 with TRBJ1-4; TRBD1 matches at 8 bases. Trimming took 1 base from V and 7 from J; bases not matched to a gene: 5. The CDR3 is made up of 15 amino acids. Germline assignment: CDR1 SGHAT and CDR2 FQNNGV. In nucleotides, the CDR3 is TGTGCCAGCAGCTTAGTAAGGCAGGGGGCTGAAAAACTGTTTTTT. Its translation is CASSLVRQGAEKLFF.